This T cell receptor beta chain is from a study of T cell responses to AZD1222 COVID-19 vaccine (TCRdb year 2021). General notes on the study: AZD1222 recipients given second doses at about 4 weeks or at about 12 weeks were pooled, since spike-specific TCR depth and breadth were not found to differ between the two schedules. A total of approximately 240 trial participants underwent TCR sequencing, of whom approximately 210 received two doses of AZD1222 and some 25 received two doses of the MenACWY control vaccine. Trial participants were enrolled by age into subgroups of 18-55, 56-69 and 70-plus years, and around 150, 29 and 61 TCR-sequenced participants, respectively, were included in these subgroups. General conclusions and limits of the study: Conclusions about previously exposed vaccinees were limited because only five to seven AZD1222 recipients were SARS-CoV-2 seropositive at baseline. Epitopes outside the regions mutated in the B.1.351 and B.1.1.7 variants were reportedly recognized by nearly half of the unique spike-specific TCRs. Because no samples from the day 14 peak response were available, repertoires could be characterized only after the peak T cell response. The vaccine-associated CD4 TCRs covered the entire spike protein, and the dominant responses fell in regions 160-218 and 743-854. Most participants were white British and females outnumbered males, and the authors suggested that clonal diversity may have been underestimated. After two AZD1222 doses, both the breadth and the depth of spike-specific TCRs were significantly higher than at day 0 and than in MenACWY recipients. In the small 56-69-year group, the increase in depth fell short of significance, most likely because of low power.

The CDR3 regions of human TCRbeta chains were subjected to immunosequencing. On the study's bioinformatics: TCRs in the repertoires were compared against a reference library of SARS-CoV-2-specific TCRs that had been generated with the MIRA antigen-specificity platform. Breadth was defined as the fraction of unique TCRs that were SARS-CoV-2-associated. Depth was defined as the fraction of total T cells that were SARS-CoV-2-associated. Using the MIRA data, each spike-specific TCR was assigned both to the spike region to which the TCR was reactive and to a CD4 or CD8 class. Log10-transformed breadth and depth values were compared by one-way ANOVA with Sidak's multiple comparisons tests. Sourced from immuneACCESS, this table was stored by TCRdb with only in-frame sequences that have V and J called. A share of the clones is absent; for the studies checked, an unresolved V gene accounts for under half, and the remainder has no known explanation. V, J and clone size were drawn from that table, and D and trimming were deduced from the DNA. The sample table records roughly 120,000 clones; about 90% of these occur just once. Roughly 10% of the sample lies in the top ten.

Including the terminal cysteine and phenylalanine, the CDR3 comprises 13 residues. The sequence is cut down to CDR3 DNA, 39 bases in frame from base 1. CDR1 and CDR2 (LGHDT, YNNKEL) derive from the germline V gene (reference sequence). Trimming takes 8 bases from V and 1 base from J, and the germline ends sit 12 bases apart. Comment on this clone: The target of this receptor is not known. Base qualities were left out, and no much larger clone turns up one base away.

The meaning of the sample's time point label: baseline before first vaccination. Vaccinee samples were obtained from the UK trials COV001 and COV002, which included a single-blind randomized controlled phase 2/3 trial of AZD1222 (ChAdOx1 nCoV-19) in healthy adults. Trial participant PBMC samples were collected at day 0 and day 28 after the second dose for TCRbeta chain sequencing. The sequence links TRBV3-1 (or the pseudogene TRBV3-2) to TRBJ2-7; possibly the D gene is TRBD2, per 6 matching bases. This specimen consisted of peripheral blood, obtained on day 0 of AZD1222 vaccination. The TCR sequence derives from an adult in good health. The CDR3: CASGLAGSYEQYF. In nucleotide form, the sequence is TGTGCCAGCGGACTGGCGGGGTCCTACGAGCAGTACTTC.